These 2 T cell receptor beta chains came from one sample sequenced in a study of CD8+ T cells in alopecia areata. This sample's treatment: oral pan-JAK inhibitor, 5-10 mg twice daily. RNA extraction and reverse transcription yielded cDNA as sequencing template. TCRdb keeps only in-frame clones here, not all; method: immunoSEQ multiplex PCR. The profile shows about 220,000 clones, approximately 57% of them singletons. The source material was CD4+ T cells sorted from blood, sampled at week 4, from a patient treated with tofacitinib. These receptors were taken from a human donor with alopecia areata.

This clone occurred many times. The chain is built from TRBV5-5 and TRBJ2-3; D could derive from TRBD1 or TRBD2 (5 bases each). CDR3 length: 14 residues. Between the trimmed V and J ends, which lost 4 bases and 2 bases, there was a span of 11 bases. Per the germline V gene, CDR1 is SGHKS and CDR2 is YYEKEE (reference sequence). CDR3 in amino acids: CASSPGTNTDTQYF. The DNA for the CDR3 is TGTGCCAGCAGCCCGGGGACCAACACAGATACGCAGTATTTT.

CDR3 loop: CACSHSANTEAFF. The DNA for the CDR3 is TGTGCCTGCTCCCACAGTGCGAACACTGAAGCTTTCTTT. The rearrangement uses TRBV30 and TRBJ1-1; D is unclear. V lost 6 bases and J lost 1, with 12 bases in between. This CDR3 contains 13 residues. Germline lookup yields CDR1 GTSNPN and CDR2 SVGIG (reference sequence).